These T cell receptor beta chains were read from a single sample in a study of blood T cell repertoires in COVID-19. Assay: immunoSEQ multiplex PCR; the TCRdb copy retains only in-frame clones and omits some. In the table there are 150,000 to 160,000 clones, 80% of which are singletons. The sequenced material came from peripheral blood. The receptors here all came from a man between 60 and 75 years old with acute or convalescent COVID-19. CDR3s include the opening cysteine and the closing phenylalanine or tryptophan. Each record gives: clone size, V gene, D gene, CDR3 length, J gene, CDR3 DNA, CDR3 protein. A D gene is named only where the DNA matches it firmly. Rows give clone size only sometimes, using once, few, many, or a class for an expanded clone.

>.|TRBV20-1|.|11|TRBJ2-7
TGCAGTGCAGCTGACAGCTACGAGCAGTACTTC
CSAADSYEQYF
>few|TRBV5-1|.|17|TRBJ2-6
TGCGCCAGCAGTAGAGGACAGATAGCCTCTGGGGCCAACGTCCTGACTTTC
CASSRGQIASGANVLTF
>.|TRBV2|.|14|TRBJ2-2
TGTGCCAGCTGCGCTTATGCGAACACCGGGGAGCTGTTTTTT
CASCAYANTGELFF
>.|TRBV3-1/TRBV3-2|.|17|TRBJ1-6
TGTGCCAGCAGCCAATCCTATGCCTGCCCCGATAATTCACCCCTCCACTTT
CASSQSYACPDNSPLHF
>.|TRBV5-1|TRBD1|14|TRBJ2-5
TGCGCCAGCAGCCCTGGGACAGGGAAAGAGACCCAGTACTTC
CASSPGTGKETQYF
>.|TRBV19|.|13|TRBJ1-5
TGTGCCAGTAGTATAGGGCCGCGGCAGCCCCAGCATTTT
CASSIGPRQPQHF
>.|TRBV30|.|13|TRBJ2-2
TGTGCCAGGAACAGGGAGAACACCGGGGAGCTGTTTTTT
CARNRENTGELFF
>.|TRBV28|.|15|TRBJ1-3
TGTGCCAGCAGTTTAGGAGGAACGGCTGGAAACACCATATATTTT
CASSLGGTAGNTIYF
>once|TRBV27|.|13|TRBJ2-5
TGTGCCAGCAGTTCATTTGACAAGAGACCCCAGTACTTC
CASSSFDKRPQYF
>.|TRBV7-9|.|13|TRBJ2-2
TGTGCCAGCAGCCAGGGGTTGTCCGGGGAGCTGTTTTTT
CASSQGLSGELFF
>.|TRBV5-1|TRBD1|14|TRBJ2-5
TGCGCCAGCAGCCCCGGGACAGGGAGAGAGACCCAGTACTTC
CASSPGTGRETQYF
>.|TRBV5-5|TRBD1|15|TRBJ1-1
TGTGCCAGCAGCGCCTTAAGACAGGGCAACACTGAAGCTTTCTTT
CASSALRQGNTEAFF
>.|TRBV3-1/TRBV3-2|TRBD1|12|TRBJ1-2
TGTGCCAGCAGCCGACAGGGATTCGGCTACACCTTC
CASSRQGFGYTF
>.|TRBV7-2|.|15|TRBJ1-3
TGTGCCAGCAGCCCCTCGCCAGGGACTGGAAACACCATATATTTT
CASSPSPGTGNTIYF
>.|TRBV5-4|TRBD1|15|TRBJ1-4
TGTGCCAGCAGCTTTGGACAGGGGACCGGGGAAAAACTGTTTTTT
CASSFGQGTGEKLFF
>.|TRBV7-2|TRBD2|14|TRBJ2-2
TGTGCCAGCTCGACTAGCGGGTTCACCGGGGAGCTGTTTTTT
CASSTSGFTGELFF
>.|TRBV4-1|.|15|TRBJ2-1
TGCGCCAGCAGACATGAAACAGGGCTTTGGGGTGAGCAGTTCTTC
CASRHETGLWGEQFF